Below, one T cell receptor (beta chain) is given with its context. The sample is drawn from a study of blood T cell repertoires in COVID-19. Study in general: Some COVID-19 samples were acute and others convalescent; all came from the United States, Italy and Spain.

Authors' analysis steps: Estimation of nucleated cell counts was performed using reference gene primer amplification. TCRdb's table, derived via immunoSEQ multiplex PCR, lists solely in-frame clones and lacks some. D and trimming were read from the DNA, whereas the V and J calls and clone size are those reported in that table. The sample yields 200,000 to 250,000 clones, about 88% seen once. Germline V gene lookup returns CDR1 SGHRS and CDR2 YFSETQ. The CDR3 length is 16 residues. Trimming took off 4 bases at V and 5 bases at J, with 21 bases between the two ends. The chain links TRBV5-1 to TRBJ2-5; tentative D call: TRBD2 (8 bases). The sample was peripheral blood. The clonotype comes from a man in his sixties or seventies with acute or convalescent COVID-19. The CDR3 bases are TGCGCCAGCAGCGGGGGACTAGGGGGCCCCTCGGAGACCCAGTACTTC. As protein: CASSGGLGGPSETQYF. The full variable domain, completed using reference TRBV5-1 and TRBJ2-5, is KAGVTQTPRYLIKTRGQQVTLSCSPISGHRSVSWYQQTPGQGLQFLFEYFSETQRNKGNFPGRFSGRQFSNSRSEMNVSTLELGDSALYLCASSGGLGGPSETQYFGPGTRLLVL.